These 5 T cell receptor beta chains were all obtained from the same sample, sequenced in a study of T-cell reconstitution after alpha-beta-depleted transplantation in children. Library preparation (for TCRbeta) was performed with unique molecular identifiers. MiXCR was run by TCRdb on the PCR reads, yielding one entry per CDR3 protein. Among about 540,000 distinct CDR3 sequences listed, around 16% were seen once. Here the sequenced sample was PBMCs from the stem cell graft donor, taken from the stem cell graft. These receptors all stem from a human donor who donated a stem cell graft to a child with acute lymphoblastic leukemia.

V usage is TRBV15 and J usage is TRBJ1-2; D is possibly TRBD1 (5 bases). CDR1 and CDR2 (germline): LNHNV, YYDKDF (reference sequence). This CDR3 spans 16 amino acids. V lost 3 bases, J lost 5 bases, and 19 bases lay in between. CDR3 in DNA: TGTGCCACCAGCAGTTCCGGGACGGAAGATTTATATGGCTACACCTTC. Encoded protein: CATSSSGTEDLYGYTF. The entire variable domain, with the rest obtained from reference TRBV15 and TRBJ1-2, is as follows: DAMVIQNPRYQVTQFGKPVTLSCSQTLNHNVMYWYQQKSSQAPKLLFHYYDKDFNNEADTPDNFQSRRPNTSFCFLDIRSPGLGDTAMYLCATSSSGTEDLYGYTFGSGTRLTVV.

In this sample, this clonotype turned up a few times. The rearrangement links TRBV20-1 to TRBJ1-5; possible D gene TRBD1, 6 bases. The V end was cut by 6 bases, the J end by 0 bases, with 15 bases between. Germline V gene data show CDR1 as DFQATT and CDR2 as SNEGSKA (reference sequence). The CDR3 sequence is 15 residues long. The CDR3 here is CSALQGFYSNQPQHF. The CDR3 DNA reads TGCAGTGCCCTCCAGGGGTTCTATAGCAATCAGCCCCAGCATTTT.

This clonotype showed up just a few times. V usage is TRBV4-1 and J usage is TRBJ2-3; D gene ambiguous. There are 12 residues in the CDR3. V shed 3 bases and J shed 11 bases, with 12 bases lying between them. The germline V gene encodes CDR1 MGHRA and CDR2 YSYEKL. The CDR3 sequence is CASSHTGPGQYF. The CDR3 bases are TGCGCCAGCAGCCACACCGGGCCGGGGCAGTATTTT.

This clonotype came up a few times. This rearrangement joins TRBV29-1 to TRBJ2-5; 9 bases are a match to TRBD1. The CDR3 totals 14 residues. Per the germline V gene, CDR1 is SQVTM and CDR2 is ANQGSEA. Trimming at V came to 3 bases and at J to 4 bases, leaving 6 bases not matched to a gene. As DNA, the CDR3 is TGCAGCGTTGAGGGGGACAGGGTGGGAGAGACCCAGTACTTC. Residues: CSVEGDRVGETQYF.

This chain joins TRBV27 and TRBJ1-1; D gene uncertain. The CDR3 covers 14 residues. V was clipped by 8 bases and J by 2 bases, with 15 bases between them. Germline V gene data show CDR1 as MNHEY and CDR2 as SMNVEV (reference sequence). This CDR3 reads CASRKYDRNTEAFF. In DNA, the CDR3 is TGTGCCAGCCGTAAATACGACCGTAACACTGAAGCTTTCTTT.